The clone carrying this TCR beta chain was seen a handful of times. These data are taken from a study of blood T cell repertoires in COVID-19. Study as a whole: In each case, the material was cDNA or gDNA derived from T cells, B-cell-depleted T cells, or PBMCs.

Trimming took 6 bases from V and 4 from J; bases not matched to a gene: 8. Germline V CDR1 and CDR2: MGHDK, SYGVNS. The CDR3 totals 15 residues. Some clones are missing from TCRdb's copy, which holds only in-frame ones; the method was immunoSEQ multiplex PCR. This sample yields roughly 70,000 clones, of which 82% are seen a single time; 4.1% belongs to the top ten. This chain uses TRBV25-1 with TRBJ2-2; the match to TRBD2 covers 7 bases. The sequence came from a woman between 55 and 75 years old with acute or convalescent COVID-19. Sequenced input: peripheral blood. For the CDR3, the DNA is TGTGCCAGCAGGGCTCGGGGGGAGGGCACCGGGGAGCTGTTTTTT. It codes for CASRARGEGTGELFF.